This entry features one T cell receptor beta chain sequence. Its antigen is undetermined. Germline V gene data show CDR1 as MDHEN and CDR2 as SYDVKM. The V gene lost 8 bases and the J gene lost 0 bases, with 8 bases spanning the gap. This CDR3 is built from 13 residues. The protocol was immunoSEQ multiplex PCR, while the TCRdb copy is restricted to in-frame clones and leaves out a portion. Of nearly 4,000 clones detected, 70% to 90% appear once; the ten largest clones hold under 15%. The source of the sample is a study of hypomethylating agent response in myelodysplastic syndrome. Study summary: Of patients, about 70% of the 11 got azacitidine and 3 of 11 decitabine. The myelodysplastic syndrome patients comprised about 10 men and a couple of women. Findings and caveats of the study: The cohort was small, with only about 11 patients analyzed. Non-responders showed more contracted clonotypes post-treatment, while responders showed more novel ones.

The receptor's source is a human donor with myelodysplastic syndrome. The source material was bone marrow, sampled before or after starting hypomethylating agent treatment for myelodysplastic syndrome (not recorded which). This chain joins TRBV28 and TRBJ1-5, with D unresolved. The CDR3 DNA reads as TGTGCCAGCGGGCGGTTTAGCAATCAGCCCCAGCATTTT. It yields the protein CASGRFSNQPQHF.